This TCR beta chain was sequenced in a study of blood T cell repertoires in COVID-19. In the study overall: T cells, B-cell-depleted T cells, or PBMCs provided the cDNA or gDNA that served as material.

The ends lost 3 bases at V and 2 bases at J; junction bases unmatched: 1. Germline V CDR1 and CDR2: KGHSH, LQKENI. The CDR3 is 14 residues long. Libraries were prepared by immunoSEQ multiplex PCR; TCRdb keeps only in-frame clonotypes and omits some of them. The sample yields around 200,000 clones, roughly 80% seen once. A note on this clone: Other nucleotide sequences in the sample specify the same CDR3.

This sequence joins TRBV18 and TRBJ2-7, with 10 bases aligning to TRBD1. The sequencing sample was made of peripheral blood. This sequence originates from a human donor in a cohort sampled during active COVID-19. CDR3: CASSPGTGAYEQYF. Here the CDR3 DNA reads TGTGCCAGCTCACCCGGGACAGGGGCCTACGAGCAGTACTTC.